This T cell receptor beta chain was sequenced in a study of blood T cell repertoires in COVID-19. As for the study in general: Whether acute or convalescent, the COVID-19 samples came from the United States, Italy and Spain. PBMCs, B-cell-depleted T cells, or T cells were the source of the cDNA or gDNA that made up the material.

Per the original methods: Estimation of nucleated cell counts relied on the amplification of reference gene primers. Profiling relied on immunoSEQ multiplex PCR, and the TCRdb table lists in-frame clones only, not all of them. The V and J calls and the clone size are those of that table, but D and trimming were determined from the DNA. The sample includes about 670,000 clones, 85% to 90% seen only once; the top ten take roughly 0.26%. V gave up 5 bases and J gave up 2 bases, with 12 bases separating them. The germline V gene has CDR1 LNHDA and CDR2 SQIVND (reference sequence). CDR3 size: 14 residues.

What was sequenced was peripheral blood. The origin of this receptor is a woman between 18 and 29 years old with acute or convalescent COVID-19. The chain employs TRBV19 and TRBJ1-2, with D perhaps matching TRBD1 (5 bases). For the CDR3, the DNA is TGTGCCAGTAGTGGAGCGGGGACGAACTATGGCTACACCTTC. It encodes CASSGAGTNYGYTF.